The rows below give T cell receptor beta chains drawn from one sample of a study of CD8 T cells in ankylosing spondylitis. TCRdb re-called the 5' RACE reads through MiXCR, storing one row per CDR3 protein. The sample has about 240,000 distinct CDR3 sequences; 8% to 10% are singletons. Sample: blood, either unsorted or a sorted T cell fraction (not recorded which). The origin of the receptors is a female donor with ankylosing spondylitis or in good health (not recorded which). Both conserved end residues are part of each CDR3. The order of the fields is J gene, D gene, V gene, clone size, CDR3 DNA, CDR3 protein. D genes are given only for firm matches. Expanded clones get a size class; other rows say once, few or many, or leave the size out.

J: TRBJ2-7; D: .; V: TRBV25-1; size: many; DNA: TGTGCCAGCATGGGGGCCGCCTACGAGCAGTACTTC; CDR3: CASMGAAYEQYF
J: TRBJ2-2; D: TRBD2; V: TRBV28; size: many; DNA: TGTGCCAGCAGTTGGACTAGCGGGGCGAACACCGGGGAGCTGTTTTTT; CDR3: CASSWTSGANTGELFF
J: TRBJ1-1; D: .; V: TRBV12-3/TRBV12-4; size: .; DNA: TGTGCCAGCACCCGGAGGCTGAACACTGAAGTTTTCTTT; CDR3: CASTRRLNTEVFF
J: TRBJ1-5; D: .; V: TRBV5-1; size: .; DNA: TGCGCCAGCAGCTCGTTAGGCCGGGACCCTTATAGCAATCAGCCCCAGCATTTT; CDR3: CASSSLGRDPYSNQPQHF
J: TRBJ2-7; D: .; V: TRBV7-2; size: .; DNA: TGTGCCAGCAGCTCACACAGGACTCCAATCTACGAGCAGTACTTC; CDR3: CASSSHRTPIYEQYF
J: TRBJ2-7; D: .; V: TRBV6-2/TRBV6-3; size: many; DNA: TGTGCCAGCGGGAGACGGAACTACGAGCAGTACTTC; CDR3: CASGRRNYEQYF
J: TRBJ2-6; D: .; V: TRBV7-9; size: .; DNA: TGTGCCAGCAGCTTAGAGTCCGGTTCTGGGGCCAACGTCCTGACTTTC; CDR3: CASSLESGSGANVLTF
J: TRBJ1-4; D: .; V: TRBV7-9; size: many; DNA: TGTGCCAGCAGCTTAGACAGTAATGAAAAACTGTTTTTT; CDR3: CASSLDSNEKLFF
J: TRBJ2-7; D: .; V: TRBV18; size: many; DNA: TGTGCCAGCTCACTTGGAACCTACGAGCAGTACTTC; CDR3: CASSLGTYEQYF
J: TRBJ2-2; D: .; V: TRBV7-6; size: many; DNA: TGTGCCAGCAGCGCAGACAGCGGGTGGAACACCGGGGAGCTGTTTTTT; CDR3: CASSADSGWNTGELFF
J: TRBJ1-2; D: .; V: TRBV7-8; size: many; DNA: TGTGCCAGCAGCCAGGTTGGGGTGAGCTATGGCTACACCTTC; CDR3: CASSQVGVSYGYTF
J: TRBJ1-2; D: .; V: TRBV5-1; size: many; DNA: TGCGCCAGCAGCTTGGGCACGACAGAAATCAACTATGGCTACACCTTC; CDR3: CASSLGTTEINYGYTF
J: TRBJ2-1; D: TRBD2; V: TRBV2; size: many; DNA: TGTGCCAGCAGTACGGGACTAGCGTACAATGAGCAGTTCTTC; CDR3: CASSTGLAYNEQFF
J: TRBJ2-2; D: TRBD2; V: TRBV20-1; size: many; DNA: TGCAGTGTTAGCCCTAGCGGGGGACTAGGAACCGGGGAGCTGTTTTTT; CDR3: CSVSPSGGLGTGELFF
J: TRBJ2-7; D: .; V: TRBV5-1; size: many; DNA: TGCGCCAGCAGCTTGGTCCCTTTCAGCTCCTACGAGCAGTACTTC; CDR3: CASSLVPFSSYEQYF
J: TRBJ2-2; D: TRBD2; V: TRBV5-5; size: .; DNA: TGTGCCAGCAGCTTGTTAGGAGGGGCGGGGGTGAACACCGGGGAGCTGTTTTTT; CDR3: CASSLLGGAGVNTGELFF
J: TRBJ1-1; D: TRBD1; V: TRBV20-1; size: many; DNA: TGCAGTGCTGGACAGGACAGCTTGAACACTGAAGCTTTCTTT; CDR3: CSAGQDSLNTEAFF
J: TRBJ1-2; D: .; V: TRBV7-2; size: many; DNA: TGTGCCAGCAGCCCCGGCGCGGGCTATGGCTACACCTTC; CDR3: CASSPGAGYGYTF
J: TRBJ2-3; D: .; V: TRBV20-1; size: many; DNA: TGCAGTGCTACCCCAGATACGCAGTATTTT; CDR3: CSATPDTQYF
J: TRBJ2-7; D: TRBD1; V: TRBV28; size: many; DNA: TGTGCCAGCAAGGTGACAGGGGGAGAGAACGAGCAGTACTTC; CDR3: CASKVTGGENEQYF
J: TRBJ2-1; D: .; V: TRBV21-1; size: many; DNA: TGTGCCAGCAGCAAGGAGACTAGCGGCTCTTACAATGAGCAGTTCTTC; CDR3: CASSKETSGSYNEQFF
J: TRBJ1-2; D: .; V: TRBV20-1; size: many; DNA: TGCAGTGCTAGCCCCAGGAATGGCTACACCTTC; CDR3: CSASPRNGYTF
J: TRBJ2-1; D: TRBD1; V: TRBV12-3/TRBV12-4; size: many; DNA: TGTGCCAGCAGTCCGGACAGGCTCAATGAGCAGTTCTTC; CDR3: CASSPDRLNEQFF
J: TRBJ2-7; D: .; V: TRBV20-1; size: many; DNA: TGCAGTGCTACAGTGTTCGGGACCAAATTGTTCACTTCCTACGAGCAGTACTTC; CDR3: CSATVFGTKLFTSYEQYF
J: TRBJ2-7; D: .; V: TRBV7-9; size: few; DNA: TGTGCCAGCACTATGAGGCAGGGGCCCTACGAGCAGTACTTC; CDR3: CASTMRQGPYEQYF
J: TRBJ2-1; D: .; V: TRBV20-1; size: many; DNA: TGCAGTGCTGAGGTCTCCTACAATGAGCAGTTCTTC; CDR3: CSAEVSYNEQFF
J: TRBJ2-3; D: .; V: TRBV25-1; size: many; DNA: TGTGCCAGCAGTGAATACAGACTAGGAGGGGATACGCAGTATTTT; CDR3: CASSEYRLGGDTQYF
J: TRBJ2-7; D: .; V: TRBV11-2; size: many; DNA: TGTGCCAGCAGCTCCTGGACCTACTCCCCCTACGAGCAGTACTTC; CDR3: CASSSWTYSPYEQYF
J: TRBJ2-2; D: .; V: TRBV7-2; size: few; DNA: TGTGCCAGCAGCTTACAAGGTGCTGCTGGGGAGCTGTTTTTT; CDR3: CASSLQGAAGELFF
J: TRBJ1-1; D: .; V: TRBV11-2; size: few; DNA: TGTGCCAGCAGCTTCAACAGGGTGGCCACTGAAGCTTTCTTT; CDR3: CASSFNRVATEAFF
J: TRBJ2-5; D: .; V: TRBV29-1; size: many; DNA: TGCAGCGCCCGCTTAGCGGAGGGGTTCGAGACCCAGTACTTC; CDR3: CSARLAEGFETQYF
J: TRBJ2-7; D: TRBD1; V: TRBV20-1; size: .; DNA: TGCAGTGCTAGAGTATGGGACAGGTCTAGCGAGCAGTACTTC; CDR3: CSARVWDRSSEQYF
J: TRBJ2-5; D: .; V: TRBV6-6; size: many; DNA: TGTGCCAGCAGTTACGGGGTTGAAGCGGAAGAGACCCAGTACTTC; CDR3: CASSYGVEAEETQYF
J: TRBJ2-7; D: .; V: TRBV20-1; size: many; DNA: TGCAGTGCTCACCCCCCGGGCTCAACCTACGAGCAGTACTTC; CDR3: CSAHPPGSTYEQYF
J: TRBJ1-2; D: .; V: TRBV12-3/TRBV12-4; size: many; DNA: TGTGCCAGCAGTCATGGAGTGGGCGGGACGAACTATGGCTACACCTTC; CDR3: CASSHGVGGTNYGYTF
J: TRBJ2-7; D: .; V: TRBV6-2/TRBV6-3; size: many; DNA: TGTGCCAGCAGTTACTCGCCGGCCTCGCCCCCTTACGAGCAGTACTTC; CDR3: CASSYSPASPPYEQYF
J: TRBJ2-1; D: .; V: TRBV24-1; size: many; DNA: TGTGCCACTTCCTCTCGGGCAGCCGACAATGAGCAGTTCTTC; CDR3: CATSSRAADNEQFF
J: TRBJ2-7; D: TRBD1; V: TRBV7-9; size: few; DNA: TGTGCCAGCAGCTTCCTCGGACAGGGGTACGAGCAGTACTTC; CDR3: CASSFLGQGYEQYF
J: TRBJ1-2; D: .; V: TRBV5-5; size: many; DNA: TGTGCCAGCAGCCCGTCGTTAATACAAGGGGGGGGCTACACCTTC; CDR3: CASSPSLIQGGGYTF
J: TRBJ1-1; D: .; V: TRBV20-1; size: .; DNA: TGCAGTGCTGTATACAGGGCGAGCACTGAAGCTTTCTTT; CDR3: CSAVYRASTEAFF
J: TRBJ2-7; D: .; V: TRBV20-1; size: many; DNA: TGCAGTGCTACTCACCAGGAAGGAATTTACGAGCAGTACTTC; CDR3: CSATHQEGIYEQYF
J: TRBJ2-1; D: TRBD2; V: TRBV28; size: many; DNA: TGTGCCAGCAGTGTCGTAGCGGGGCCGTTGGGCGATGAGCAGTTCTTC; CDR3: CASSVVAGPLGDEQFF
J: TRBJ2-3; D: .; V: TRBV11-2; size: many; DNA: TGTGCCAGCAGCTCAACCATCACCGGGACCCACTCGACAGATACGCAGTATTTT; CDR3: CASSSTITGTHSTDTQYF
J: TRBJ2-1; D: .; V: TRBV7-6; size: .; DNA: TGTGCCAGCAGCCTTAAGGGGGGGGAGCAGTTCTTC; CDR3: CASSLKGGEQFF
J: TRBJ2-1; D: .; V: TRBV6-2/TRBV6-3; size: many; DNA: TGTGCCAGCAGTTACTCCCCCGGTAAGCGCCAATCCTACAATGAGCAGTTCTTC; CDR3: CASSYSPGKRQSYNEQFF
J: TRBJ2-7; D: .; V: TRBV7-9; size: many; DNA: TGTGCCAGCAGCTTACGAGGTCGCGAGCAGTACTTC; CDR3: CASSLRGREQYF
J: TRBJ1-5; D: .; V: TRBV15; size: few; DNA: TGTGCCACCAGCAGAAGCCGGGACATTGATCAGCCCCAGCATTTT; CDR3: CATSRSRDIDQPQHF
J: TRBJ2-7; D: TRBD2; V: TRBV7-2; size: few; DNA: TGTGCCAGCAGCGCGGGACTAGCGGATGGTTTTGGGCAGTACTTC; CDR3: CASSAGLADGFGQYF